This TCR beta chain was obtained from a study of naive CD8 T cells in extremely preterm neonates. Regarding the study as a whole: Term neonates 0.4%, young children about 0.027%, adults 0.0075% to 0.01%; preterm neonates shared roughly 2.8%. Compared with older groups, preterm CDR3s were shorter, with fewer N additions and less trimming. Preterm samples differed in productive template counts; sample size was small. Preterm neonate repertoires were significantly less rich by iChao1 than others.

Extremely preterm deliveries at about 22-28 weeks of gestation provided the preterm samples. Sorting kept Annexin V-negative CD3+CD8+CD45RA+CCR7+ naive T cells. The table came from immunoSEQ multiplex PCR; TCRdb's copy has only in-frame clones and leaves some out. The table includes about 23,000 clones, roughly 88% detected once. The V and J ends lost 3 bases and 1 base respectively, with 4 bases between them. The germline V gene has CDR1 MNHNS and CDR2 SASEGT. The CDR3 loop spans 14 amino acids. Remarks on this clone: The antigen is undetermined. The sample contains more than one DNA sequence encoding this CDR3.

The TCR sequence derives from a boy who was born preterm. The chain couples TRBV6-1 to TRBJ2-6; no firm D call. The specimen was naive CD8+ T cells from cord blood. Here the CDR3 reads CASSEGSGANVLTF. The CDR3 DNA reads as TGTGCCAGCAGTGAGGGGTCTGGGGCCAACGTCCTGACTTTC.